These T cell receptor beta chains were read from a single sample in a study of T-cell memory formation after mild COVID-19. One entry per CDR3 protein, called by TCRdb with MiXCR from the 5' RACE reads. The table shows more than 450,000 distinct CDR3 sequences, with about a sixth occurring only once. The sample consisted of PBMCs or a T cell subset sorted from them (not recorded which). The source is an adult woman who had mild COVID-19 (a few samples of this study predate the infection). Cell type and time point are not known. Both conserved end residues are part of each CDR3. The D gene is left open where the match is weak. Clone sizes are given selectively: once, few, many, or a class where the clone is expanded.

CDR3aa	CDR3nt	abundance	d_gene	v_gene	j_gene
CASSLGQGFYDEQYF	TGTGCCAGCAGTTTAGGCCAGGGTTTTTACGACGAGCAGTACTTC	-	-	TRBV12-3/TRBV12-4	TRBJ2-7
CSALGGGANTEAFF	TGCAGCGCCCTAGGGGGGGGCGCGAACACTGAAGCTTTCTTT	few	-	TRBV29-1	TRBJ1-1
CASSLGSGRGWVF	TGTGCCAGCAGCTTGGGATCTGGCAGGGGCTGGGTCTTT	few	-	TRBV7-6	TRBJ1-1
CASSFCRQGATQYF	TGTGCCAGCAGTTTCTGTCGGCAGGGGGCAACCCAGTACTTC	-	TRBD1	TRBV12-3/TRBV12-4	TRBJ2-5
CASSQRDGEKLFF	TGCGCCAGCAGCCAGAGGGACGGCGAAAAACTGTTTTTT	-	-	TRBV4-1	TRBJ1-4
CSVSAPSNEQFF	TGCAGCGTTTCGGCCCCCTCAAATGAGCAGTTCTTC	-	-	TRBV29-1	TRBJ2-1
CASSLAFAVASYNEQFF	TGTGCCAGCAGCTTAGCTTTTGCGGTAGCCTCATACAATGAGCAGTTCTTC	few	-	TRBV7-2	TRBJ2-1
CASRLAGYEQYF	TGTGCCAGTCGACTAGCGGGATACGAGCAGTACTTC	few	TRBD2	TRBV7-8	TRBJ2-7
CASSSVQGLAEAFF	TGTGCCAGCAGCTCAGTTCAGGGTCTGGCTGAAGCTTTCTTT	-	-	TRBV11-1	TRBJ1-1
CAIRSGLNTEAFF	TGTGCCATCCGGTCAGGATTGAACACTGAAGCTTTCTTT	-	-	TRBV10-3	TRBJ1-1
CASSDMAASYEQYF	TGTGCCAGCAGTGATATGGCCGCTTCCTACGAGCAGTACTTC	few	-	TRBV25-1	TRBJ2-7
CASSSLTPDREAFF	TGTGCCAGCAGCTCCCTAACCCCGGACAGGGAAGCTTTCTTT	-	TRBD1	TRBV7-6	TRBJ1-1
CAWSSHGHTGTEAFF	TGTGCCTGGAGTAGCCACGGACATACGGGAACTGAAGCTTTCTTT	few	-	TRBV30	TRBJ1-1
CASSSSFTGPSSGNTIYF	TGTGCCAGCAGCTCATCATTCACCGGACCGAGCTCTGGAAACACCATATATTTT	few	-	TRBV7-8	TRBJ1-3
CASNFQALAGGYTGELFF	TGTGCCAGCAACTTTCAAGCCCTAGCGGGGGGTTACACCGGGGAGCTGTTTTTT	many	TRBD2	TRBV12-3/TRBV12-4	TRBJ2-2
CAWSNRGQETQYF	TGTGCCTGGAGTAACAGGGGGCAAGAGACCCAGTACTTC	-	TRBD1	TRBV30	TRBJ2-5
CASGREGRGSQYF	TGTGCCAGCGGCCGGGAGGGCCGAGGATCGCAGTATTTT	-	TRBD2	TRBV12-3/TRBV12-4	TRBJ2-3
CSADRGSTDTQYF	TGCAGTGCTGATCGGGGGAGCACAGATACGCAGTATTTT	few	-	TRBV20-1	TRBJ2-3
CASSVGPEGTQYF	TGTGCCAGCAGCGTAGGGCCGGAAGGTACGCAGTATTTT	few	-	TRBV9	TRBJ2-3
CASSQAGASSYEQYF	TGTGCCAGCAGCCAAGCTGGGGCTAGCTCCTACGAGCAGTACTTC	many	-	TRBV4-2	TRBJ2-7
CASSLEGGAPDTQYF	TGCGCCAGCAGCTTGGAGGGGGGCGCCCCAGATACGCAGTATTTT	few	-	TRBV5-1	TRBJ2-3
CASVLRDRSNEQYF	TGTGCTAGTGTCCTCCGGGACAGGTCCAACGAGCAGTACTTC	few	TRBD1	TRBV12-5	TRBJ2-7
CSVAGGVNTEAFF	TGCAGCGTTGCCGGGGGGGTGAACACTGAAGCTTTCTTT	-	-	TRBV29-1	TRBJ1-1
CASSSFPGPRGSEQYF	TGTGCCAGCAGCTCCTTTCCGGGACCCCGGGGATCCGAGCAGTACTTC	few	-	TRBV3-1	TRBJ2-7
CSASDGHEAFF	TGCAGTGCTAGCGACGGCCATGAAGCTTTCTTT	-	-	TRBV20-1	TRBJ1-1
CASMRQNTGANVLTF	TGTGCCAGCATGAGACAGAACACTGGGGCCAACGTCCTGACTTTC	few	-	TRBV2	TRBJ2-6
CASSPSRGTEAFF	TGTGCCAGCTCACCATCCAGGGGCACTGAAGCTTTCTTT	-	-	TRBV18	TRBJ1-1
CASSVGPSETQYF	TGTGCCAGCAGCGTAGGGCCATCGGAGACCCAGTACTTC	-	-	TRBV9	TRBJ2-5
CSAPDPGQGANEQYF	TGCAGTGCGCCCGACCCGGGACAGGGGGCCAACGAGCAGTACTTC	-	TRBD1	TRBV20-1	TRBJ2-7
CASSYPGGFHEQYF	TGTGCCAGCAGTTACCCAGGGGGCTTTCACGAGCAGTACTTC	-	TRBD1	TRBV6-5	TRBJ2-7
CSVVGTGATSSEQFF	TGCAGCGTTGTAGGGACAGGGGCTACCAGCAGTGAGCAGTTCTTC	few	TRBD1	TRBV29-1	TRBJ2-1
CASSLTPPGASTDTQYF	TGTGCCAGCAGCTTAACGCCCCCCGGGGCCTCCACAGATACGCAGTATTTT	few	-	TRBV7-3	TRBJ2-3
CASSGLAGVETQYF	TGTGCCAGCAGCGGACTAGCGGGAGTAGAGACCCAGTACTTC	-	TRBD2	TRBV6-5	TRBJ2-5
CSAAGQLNTEAFF	TGCAGCGCAGCGGGACAGCTTAACACTGAAGCTTTCTTT	few	TRBD1	TRBV29-1	TRBJ1-1
CASSLVGGRLGNEQFF	TGTGCCAGCAGCTTAGTTGGAGGGCGCCTAGGTAATGAGCAGTTCTTC	few	-	TRBV7-2	TRBJ2-1
CASSLEEAAPQHF	TGTGCCAGCAGTTTAGAGGAGGCGGCGCCCCAGCATTTT	few	-	TRBV27	TRBJ1-5
CASSYPGQGVNEQFF	TGTGCCAGCAGTTACCCGGGACAGGGGGTCAATGAGCAGTTCTTC	-	TRBD1	TRBV6-6	TRBJ2-1
CASSASWTDGELFF	TGCGCCAGCAGCGCCTCGTGGACCGACGGGGAGCTGTTTTTT	-	-	TRBV4-1	TRBJ2-2
CSVLVGLARLNEQFF	TGCAGCGTCCTCGTCGGTCTAGCGAGGTTGAATGAGCAGTTCTTC	few	-	TRBV29-1	TRBJ2-1
CASSEIVSLAGTYEQYF	TGTGCCAGCAGTGAAATCGTGTCACTAGCGGGAACATACGAGCAGTACTTC	few	TRBD2	TRBV6-2/TRBV6-3	TRBJ2-7
CASSLSTSGDYTGELFF	TGTGCCAGCAGCTTGTCGACTAGCGGGGACTACACCGGGGAGCTGTTTTTT	-	TRBD2	TRBV7-2	TRBJ2-2
CASSPPGQRTAEAFF	TGTGCCAGCAGCCCCCCCGGGCAACGGACGGCTGAAGCTTTCTTT	few	-	TRBV9	TRBJ1-1
CASSFYPGQGEETQYF	TGTGCCAGCAGTTTCTACCCGGGACAGGGGGAAGAGACCCAGTACTTC	-	TRBD1	TRBV28	TRBJ2-5
CASSSRGGTQNTEAFF	TGTGCCAGTAGTTCCCGAGGAGGGACACAGAACACTGAAGCTTTCTTT	-	-	TRBV19	TRBJ1-1
CASSWGWTRTEAFF	TGTGCCAGCAGCTGGGGTTGGACGAGGACTGAAGCTTTCTTT	-	-	TRBV5-6	TRBJ1-1
CASSLEQWELFF	TGCGCCAGCAGCTTGGAACAGTGGGAGCTGTTTTTT	-	-	TRBV5-1	TRBJ2-2
CASSGGTSGRAVRLQYF	TGTGCCAGCAGTGGAGGGACTAGCGGGAGGGCAGTCCGCCTACAGTACTTC	few	TRBD2	TRBV25-1	TRBJ2-7
CASSSDGRNTEAFF	TGTGCCAGCAGTTCGGATGGAAGGAACACTGAAGCTTTCTTT	-	-	TRBV12-3/TRBV12-4	TRBJ1-1